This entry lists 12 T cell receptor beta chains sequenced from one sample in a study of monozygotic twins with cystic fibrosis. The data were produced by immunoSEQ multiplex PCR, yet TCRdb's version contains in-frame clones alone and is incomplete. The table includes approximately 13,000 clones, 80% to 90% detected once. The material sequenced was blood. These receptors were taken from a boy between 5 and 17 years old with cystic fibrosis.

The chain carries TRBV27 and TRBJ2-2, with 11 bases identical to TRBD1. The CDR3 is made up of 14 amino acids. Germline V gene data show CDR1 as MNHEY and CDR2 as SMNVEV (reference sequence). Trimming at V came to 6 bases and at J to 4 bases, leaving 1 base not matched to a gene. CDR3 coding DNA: TGTGCCAGCAGAGGGACAGGGGGCACCGGGGAGCTGTTTTTT. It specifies CASRGTGGTGELFF.

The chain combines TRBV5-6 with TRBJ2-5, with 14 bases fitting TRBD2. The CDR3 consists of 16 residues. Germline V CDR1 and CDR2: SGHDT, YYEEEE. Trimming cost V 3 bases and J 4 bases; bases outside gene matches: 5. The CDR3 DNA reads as TGTGCCAGCAGCTGGGGACTAGCGGGAGATGGAGAGACCCAGTACTTC. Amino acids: CASSWGLAGDGETQYF.

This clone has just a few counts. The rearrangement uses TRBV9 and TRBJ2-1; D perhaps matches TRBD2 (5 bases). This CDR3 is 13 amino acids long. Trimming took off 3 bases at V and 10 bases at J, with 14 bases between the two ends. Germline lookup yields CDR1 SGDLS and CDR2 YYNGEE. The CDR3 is CASSAGERLEQFF. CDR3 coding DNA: TGTGCCAGCAGCGCCGGGGAGAGACTCGAGCAGTTCTTC.

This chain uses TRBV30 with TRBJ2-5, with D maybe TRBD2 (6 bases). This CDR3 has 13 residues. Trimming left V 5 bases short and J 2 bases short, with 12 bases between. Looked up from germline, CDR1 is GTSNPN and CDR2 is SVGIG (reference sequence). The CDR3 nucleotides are TGTGCCTGGGGGAGGAACTTGCAAGAGACCCAGTACTTC. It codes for CAWGRNLQETQYF.

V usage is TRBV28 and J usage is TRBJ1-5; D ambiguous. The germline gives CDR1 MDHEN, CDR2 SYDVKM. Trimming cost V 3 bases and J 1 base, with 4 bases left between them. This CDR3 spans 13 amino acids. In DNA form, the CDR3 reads TGTGCCAGCAGTTTGGACAGCAATCAGCCCCAGCATTTT. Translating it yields CASSLDSNQPQHF.

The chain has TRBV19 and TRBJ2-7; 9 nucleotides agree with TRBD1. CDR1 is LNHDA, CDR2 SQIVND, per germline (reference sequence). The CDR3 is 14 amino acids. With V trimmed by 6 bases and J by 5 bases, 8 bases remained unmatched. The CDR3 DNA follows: TGTGCCAGTAGCCCCTGGGACAGGGTCAACGAGCAGTACTTC. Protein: CASSPWDRVNEQYF.

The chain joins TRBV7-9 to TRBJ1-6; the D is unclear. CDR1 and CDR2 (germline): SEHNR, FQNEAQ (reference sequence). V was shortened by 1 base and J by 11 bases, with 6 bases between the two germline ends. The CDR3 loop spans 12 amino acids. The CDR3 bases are TGTGCCAGCAGCTTAGACGTGACACCCCTCCACTTT. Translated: CASSLDVTPLHF.

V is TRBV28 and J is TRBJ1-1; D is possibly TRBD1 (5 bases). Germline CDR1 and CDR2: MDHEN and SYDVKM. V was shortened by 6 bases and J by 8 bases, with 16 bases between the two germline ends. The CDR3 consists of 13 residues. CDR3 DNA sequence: TGTGCCAGCAGCCGCGGGACGGCCTTAGAAGCTTTCTTT. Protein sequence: CASSRGTALEAFF.

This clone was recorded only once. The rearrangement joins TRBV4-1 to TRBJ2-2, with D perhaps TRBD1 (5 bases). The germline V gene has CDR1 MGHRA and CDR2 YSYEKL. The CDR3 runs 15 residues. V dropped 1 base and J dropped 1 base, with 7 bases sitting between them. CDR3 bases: TGCGCCAGCAGCCAAGGGGGCAGGAACACCGGGGAGCTGTTTTTT. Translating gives CASSQGGRNTGELFF.

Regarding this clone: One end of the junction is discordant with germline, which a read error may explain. The CDR3 bases are TGTGCCAGCGCCCGCCTGGCCGGGGAGTTC. Amino acid sequence: CASARLAGEF. The chain is built from TRBV6-5 and TRBJ2-7, with D possibly TRBD2 on 5 matching bases. Germline CDR1 and CDR2: MNHEY and SVGAGI. CDR3 length: 10 amino acids.

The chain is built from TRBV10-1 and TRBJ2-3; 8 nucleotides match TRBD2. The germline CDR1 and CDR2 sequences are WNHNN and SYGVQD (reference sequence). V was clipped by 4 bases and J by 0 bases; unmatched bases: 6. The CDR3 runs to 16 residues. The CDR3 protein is CASSGLAGTSTDTQYF. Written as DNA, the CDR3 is TGCGCCAGCAGTGGATTAGCGGGGACTAGCACAGATACGCAGTATTTT.

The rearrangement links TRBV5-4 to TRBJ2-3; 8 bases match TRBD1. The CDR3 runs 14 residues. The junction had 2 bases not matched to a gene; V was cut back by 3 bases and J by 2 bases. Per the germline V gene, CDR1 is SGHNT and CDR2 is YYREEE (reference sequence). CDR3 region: CASSSGQATDTQYF. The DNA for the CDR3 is TGTGCCAGCAGCTCGGGACAGGCCACAGATACGCAGTATTTT.